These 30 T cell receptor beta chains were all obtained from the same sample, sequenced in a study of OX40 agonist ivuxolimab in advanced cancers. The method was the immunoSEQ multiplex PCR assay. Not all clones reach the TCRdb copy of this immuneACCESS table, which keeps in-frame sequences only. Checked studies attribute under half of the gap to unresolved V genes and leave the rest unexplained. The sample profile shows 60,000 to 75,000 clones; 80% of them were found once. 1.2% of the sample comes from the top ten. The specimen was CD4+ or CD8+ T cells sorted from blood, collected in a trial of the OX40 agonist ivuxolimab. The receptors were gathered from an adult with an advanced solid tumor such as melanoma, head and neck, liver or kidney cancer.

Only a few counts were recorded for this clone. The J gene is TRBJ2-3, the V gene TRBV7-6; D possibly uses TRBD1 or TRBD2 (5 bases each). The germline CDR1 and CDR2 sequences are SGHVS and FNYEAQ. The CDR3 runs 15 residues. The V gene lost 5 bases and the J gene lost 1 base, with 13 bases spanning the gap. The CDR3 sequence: CASSMIGGRTDTQYF. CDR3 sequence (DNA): TGTGCCAGCAGCATGATTGGGGGACGCACAGATACGCAGTATTTT.

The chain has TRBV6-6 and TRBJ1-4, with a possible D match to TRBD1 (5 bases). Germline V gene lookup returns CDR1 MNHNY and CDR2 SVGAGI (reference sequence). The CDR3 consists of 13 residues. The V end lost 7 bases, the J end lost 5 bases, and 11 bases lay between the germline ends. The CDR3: CASTTGVNEKLFF. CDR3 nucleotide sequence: TGTGCCAGCACCACGGGGGTAAATGAAAAACTGTTTTTT.

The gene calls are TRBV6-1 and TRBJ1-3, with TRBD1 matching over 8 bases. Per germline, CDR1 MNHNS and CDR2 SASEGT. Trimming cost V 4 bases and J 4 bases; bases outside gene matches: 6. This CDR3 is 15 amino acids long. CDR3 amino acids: CASSVEQGGGNTIYF. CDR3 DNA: TGTGCCAGCAGTGTTGAACAGGGGGGCGGAAACACCATATATTTT.

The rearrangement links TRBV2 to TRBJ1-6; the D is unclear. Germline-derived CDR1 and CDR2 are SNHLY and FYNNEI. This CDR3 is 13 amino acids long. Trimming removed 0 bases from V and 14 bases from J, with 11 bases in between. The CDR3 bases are TGTGCCAGCAGTGAAGCTCGGCGGGAGGCCCTCCACTTT. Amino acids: CASSEARREALHF. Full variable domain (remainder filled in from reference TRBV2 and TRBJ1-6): EPEVTQTPSHQVTQMGQEVILRCVPISNHLYFYWYRQILGQKVEFLVSFYNNEISEKSEIFDDQFSVERPDGSNFTLKIRSTKLEDSAMYFCASSEARREALHFGNGTRLTVT.

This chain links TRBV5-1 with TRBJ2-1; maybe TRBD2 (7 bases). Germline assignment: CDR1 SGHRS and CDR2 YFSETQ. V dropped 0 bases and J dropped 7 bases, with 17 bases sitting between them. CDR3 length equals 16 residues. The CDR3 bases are TGCGCCAGCAGCTTGGCTGGGGGGGCGACTTTGAATGAGCAGTTCTTC. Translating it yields CASSLAGGATLNEQFF.

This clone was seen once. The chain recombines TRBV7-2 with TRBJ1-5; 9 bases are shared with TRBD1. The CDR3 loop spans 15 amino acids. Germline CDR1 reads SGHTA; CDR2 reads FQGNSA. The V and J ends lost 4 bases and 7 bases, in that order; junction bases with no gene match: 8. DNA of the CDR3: TGTGCCAGCAGCTATAAGGGACAGGGCGAACAGCCCCAGCATTTT. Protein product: CASSYKGQGEQPQHF. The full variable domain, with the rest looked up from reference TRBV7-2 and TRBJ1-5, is GAGVSQSPSNKVTEKGKDVELRCDPISGHTALYWYRQSLGQGLEFLIYFQGNSAPDKSGLPSDRFSAERTGGSVSTLTIQRTQQEDSAVYLCASSYKGQGEQPQHFGDGTRLSIL.

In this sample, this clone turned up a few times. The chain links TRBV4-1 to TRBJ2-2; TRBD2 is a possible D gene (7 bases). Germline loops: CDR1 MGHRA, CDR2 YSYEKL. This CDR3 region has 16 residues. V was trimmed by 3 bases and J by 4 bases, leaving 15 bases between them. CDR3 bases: TGCGCCAGCAGCCAGGGGTGGGGGGGGCGCACCGGGGAGCTGTTTTTT. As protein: CASSQGWGGRTGELFF.

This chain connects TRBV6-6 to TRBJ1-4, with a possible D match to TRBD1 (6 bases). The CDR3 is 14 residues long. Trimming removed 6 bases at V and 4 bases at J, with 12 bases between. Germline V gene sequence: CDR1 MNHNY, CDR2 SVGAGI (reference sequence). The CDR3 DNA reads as TGTGCCAGCAGCCCCGGACAGATTAATGAAAAACTGTTTTTT. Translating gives CASSPGQINEKLFF.

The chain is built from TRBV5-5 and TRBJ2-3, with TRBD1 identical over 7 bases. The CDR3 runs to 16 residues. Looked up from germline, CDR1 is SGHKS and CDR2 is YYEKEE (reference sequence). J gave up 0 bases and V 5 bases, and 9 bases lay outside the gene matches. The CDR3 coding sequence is TGTGCCAGCAGGGAGAACACAGGGGTTAGCACAGATACGCAGTATTTT. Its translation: CASRENTGVSTDTQYF.

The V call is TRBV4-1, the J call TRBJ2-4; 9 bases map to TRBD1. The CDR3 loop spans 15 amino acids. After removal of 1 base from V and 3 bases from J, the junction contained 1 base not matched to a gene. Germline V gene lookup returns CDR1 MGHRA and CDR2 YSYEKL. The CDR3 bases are TGCGCCAGCAGCCAAGGGACAGGGGTCAAAAACATTCAGTACTTC. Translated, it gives CASSQGTGVKNIQYF.

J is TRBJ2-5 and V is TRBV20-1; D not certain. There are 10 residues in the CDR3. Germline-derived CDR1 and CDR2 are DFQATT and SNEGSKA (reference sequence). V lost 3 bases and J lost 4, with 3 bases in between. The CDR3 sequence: CSASTETQYF. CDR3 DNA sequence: TGCAGTGCTAGTACAGAGACCCAGTACTTC.

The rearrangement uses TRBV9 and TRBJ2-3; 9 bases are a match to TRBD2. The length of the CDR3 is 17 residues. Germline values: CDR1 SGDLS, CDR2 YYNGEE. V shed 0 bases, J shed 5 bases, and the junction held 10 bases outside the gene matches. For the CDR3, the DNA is TGTGCCAGCAGCGTAGCTACCGGCGGGGGGGCCCAAGATACGCAGTATTTT. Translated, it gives CASSVATGGGAQDTQYF.

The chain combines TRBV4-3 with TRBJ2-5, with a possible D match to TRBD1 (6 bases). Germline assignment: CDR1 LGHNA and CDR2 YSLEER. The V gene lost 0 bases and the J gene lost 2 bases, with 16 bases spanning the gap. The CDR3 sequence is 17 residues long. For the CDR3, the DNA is TGCGCCAGCAGCCAAGAACTTACAGGGTTTGGACAAGAGACCCAGTACTTC. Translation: CASSQELTGFGQETQYF.

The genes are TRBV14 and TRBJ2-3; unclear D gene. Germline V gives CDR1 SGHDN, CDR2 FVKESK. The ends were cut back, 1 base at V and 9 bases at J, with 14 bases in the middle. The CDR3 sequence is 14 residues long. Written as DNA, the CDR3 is TGTGCCAGCAGCCAAGTAATGGTTTTGCGGACGCAGTATTTT. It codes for CASSQVMVLRTQYF.

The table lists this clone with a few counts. CDR3 DNA sequence: TGTGCCAGCAGTCCGCGGCTGCGACAGAGACATAATTCACCCCTCCACTTT. It translates to CASSPRLRQRHNSPLHF. The V call is TRBV27, the J call TRBJ1-6; D is possibly TRBD1 (5 bases). The CDR3 is 17 amino acids. Between the trimmed V and J ends, which lost 5 bases and 5 bases, there was a span of 19 bases. Germline CDR1 reads MNHEY; CDR2 reads SMNVEV (reference sequence).

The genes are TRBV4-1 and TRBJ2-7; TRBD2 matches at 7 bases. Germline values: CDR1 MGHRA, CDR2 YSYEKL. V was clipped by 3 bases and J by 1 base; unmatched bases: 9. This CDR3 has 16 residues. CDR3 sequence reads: CASSQDGAGLSYEQYF. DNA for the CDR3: TGCGCCAGCAGCCAGGATGGAGCGGGGCTATCCTACGAGCAGTACTTC.

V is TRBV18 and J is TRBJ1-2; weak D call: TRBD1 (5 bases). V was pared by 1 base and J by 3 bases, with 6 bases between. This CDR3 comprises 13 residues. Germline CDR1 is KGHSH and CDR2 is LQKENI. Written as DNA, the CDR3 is TGTGCCAGCTCACCACGGGGGGACTATGGCTACACCTTC. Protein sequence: CASSPRGDYGYTF.

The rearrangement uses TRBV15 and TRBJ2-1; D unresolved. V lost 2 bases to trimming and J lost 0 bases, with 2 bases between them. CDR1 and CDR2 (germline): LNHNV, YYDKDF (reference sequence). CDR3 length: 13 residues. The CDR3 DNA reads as TGTGCCACCAGCAGAAGCTCCTACAATGAGCAGTTCTTC. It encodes CATSRSSYNEQFF.

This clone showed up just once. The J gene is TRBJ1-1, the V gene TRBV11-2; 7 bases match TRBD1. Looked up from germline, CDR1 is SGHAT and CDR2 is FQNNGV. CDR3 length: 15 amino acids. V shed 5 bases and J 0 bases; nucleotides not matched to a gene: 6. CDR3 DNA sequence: TGTGCCAGCAGCCAACAGGGGAATATGAACACTGAAGCTTTCTTT. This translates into CASSQQGNMNTEAFF.

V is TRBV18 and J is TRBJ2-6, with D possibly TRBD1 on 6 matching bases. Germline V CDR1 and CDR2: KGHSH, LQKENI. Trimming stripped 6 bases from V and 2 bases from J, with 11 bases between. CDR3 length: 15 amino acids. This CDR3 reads CASSQQGAGANVLTF. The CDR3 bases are TGTGCCAGCTCGCAACAGGGAGCTGGGGCCAACGTCCTGACTTTC. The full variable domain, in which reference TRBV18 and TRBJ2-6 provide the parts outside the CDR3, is NAGVMQNPRHLVRRRGQEARLRCSPMKGHSHVYWYRQLPEEGLKFMVYLQKENIIDESGMPKERFSAEFPKEGPSILRIQQVVRGDSAAYFCASSQQGAGANVLTFGAGSRLTVL.

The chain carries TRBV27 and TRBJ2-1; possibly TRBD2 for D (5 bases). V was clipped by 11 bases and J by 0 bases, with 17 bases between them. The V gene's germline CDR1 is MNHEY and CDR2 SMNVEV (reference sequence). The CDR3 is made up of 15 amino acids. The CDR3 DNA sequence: TGTGCCTCAGCGGCAGCCCTTAGCTCCTACAATGAGCAGTTCTTC. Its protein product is CASAAALSSYNEQFF.

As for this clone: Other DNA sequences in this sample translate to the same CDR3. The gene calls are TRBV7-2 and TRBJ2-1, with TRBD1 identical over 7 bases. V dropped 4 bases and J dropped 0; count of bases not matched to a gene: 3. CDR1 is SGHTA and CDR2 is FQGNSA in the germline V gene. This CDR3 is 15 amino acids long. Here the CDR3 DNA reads TGTGCCAGCAGCTCGACAGGGAGCTCCTACAATGAGCAGTTCTTC. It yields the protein CASSSTGSSYNEQFF.

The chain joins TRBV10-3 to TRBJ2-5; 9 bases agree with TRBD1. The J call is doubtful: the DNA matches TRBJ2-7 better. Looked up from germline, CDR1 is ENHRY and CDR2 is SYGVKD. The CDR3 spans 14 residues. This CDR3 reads CAISPGQGPNEQYF. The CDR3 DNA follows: TGTGCCATCAGTCCGGGACAGGGACCGAACGAGCAGTACTTC.

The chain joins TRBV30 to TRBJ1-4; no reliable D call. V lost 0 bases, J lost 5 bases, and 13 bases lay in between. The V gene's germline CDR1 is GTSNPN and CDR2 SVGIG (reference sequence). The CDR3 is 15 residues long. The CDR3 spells CAWSVSWALNEKLFF. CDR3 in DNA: TGTGCCTGGAGTGTAAGTTGGGCCTTAAATGAAAAACTGTTTTTT.

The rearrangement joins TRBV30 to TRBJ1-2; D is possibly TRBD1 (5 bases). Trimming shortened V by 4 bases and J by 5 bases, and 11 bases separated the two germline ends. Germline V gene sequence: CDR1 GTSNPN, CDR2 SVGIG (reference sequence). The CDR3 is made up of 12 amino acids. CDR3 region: CAWKTGLYGYTF. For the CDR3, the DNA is TGTGCCTGGAAAACAGGCCTTTATGGCTACACCTTC.

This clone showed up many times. CDR3: CASSVGSGGETQYF. CDR3 coding DNA: TGTGCCAGCAGCGTAGGTAGCGGGGGGGAGACCCAGTACTTC. The chain is built from TRBV9 and TRBJ2-5, with 10 bases matching TRBD2. CDR3 length equals 14 residues. Germline assignment: CDR1 SGDLS and CDR2 YYNGEE. V gave up 0 bases and J gave up 5 bases; unmatched junction bases: 1.

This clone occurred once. CDR3 in amino acids: CAWSRNHQETQYF. The CDR3 DNA follows: TGTGCCTGGAGTCGGAACCACCAAGAGACCCAGTACTTC. This chain uses TRBV30 with TRBJ2-5; D unresolved. Trimming shortened V by 2 bases and J by 0 bases, and 7 bases separated the two germline ends. The CDR3 length is 13 residues. Per germline, CDR1 GTSNPN and CDR2 SVGIG (reference sequence).

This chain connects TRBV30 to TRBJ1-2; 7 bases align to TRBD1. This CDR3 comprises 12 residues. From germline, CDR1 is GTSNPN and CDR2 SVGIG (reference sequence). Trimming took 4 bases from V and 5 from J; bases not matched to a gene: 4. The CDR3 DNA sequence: TGTGCCTGGATGAAGGGGGCGTATGGCTACACCTTC. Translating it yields CAWMKGAYGYTF.

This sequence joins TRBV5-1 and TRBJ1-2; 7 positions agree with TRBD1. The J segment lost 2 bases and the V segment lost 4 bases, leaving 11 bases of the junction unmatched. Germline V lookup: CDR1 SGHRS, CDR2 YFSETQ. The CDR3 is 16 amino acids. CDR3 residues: CASSPGTASGNYGYTF. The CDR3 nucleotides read TGCGCCAGCAGCCCGGGGACAGCTTCGGGCAACTATGGCTACACCTTC.

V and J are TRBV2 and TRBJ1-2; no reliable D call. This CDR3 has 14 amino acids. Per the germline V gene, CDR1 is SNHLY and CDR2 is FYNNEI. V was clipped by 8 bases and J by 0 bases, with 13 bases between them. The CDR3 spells CASATGRANYGYTF. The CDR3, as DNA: TGTGCCAGCGCAACCGGCAGAGCTAACTATGGCTACACCTTC. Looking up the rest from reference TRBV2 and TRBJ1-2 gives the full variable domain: EPEVTQTPSHQVTQMGQEVILRCVPISNHLYFYWYRQILGQKVEFLVSFYNNEISEKSEIFDDQFSVERPDGSNFTLKIRSTKLEDSAMYFCASATGRANYGYTFGSGTRLTVV.